This T cell receptor beta chain was observed in a study of blood T cells in healthy people across ages. CDR1 and CDR2 from the germline V gene are SGDLS and YYNGEE. The CDR3 length is 18 residues. V was clipped by 3 bases and J by 1 base, with 20 bases between them. In terms of origin and age, donors were healthy Caucasian individuals from Russia aged 6 to 90. Together with a sample-barcoded 5' primer, a J-beta primer mix was included in a second PCR lasting about 7 to 11 cycles. A template-switch adaptor that had 12 random nucleotides put a tag on each cDNA molecule. TCRdb passed the 5' RACE reads through MiXCR, listing each CDR3 protein once. The sample has around 820,000 distinct CDR3 sequences, around 25% seen once. This clonotype was detected only a few times. The same specimen was also included in a second study, on T cells of mothers and their children.

The sequence was obtained from a boy aged 10-17 years in good health. Specimen: blood. The gene calls are TRBV9 and TRBJ1-3, with D possibly matching TRBD1 (6 bases). The CDR3 sequence: CASSASPRTGQSGNTIYF. The CDR3 nucleotides read TGTGCCAGCAGCGCAAGCCCACGTACGGGACAATCTGGAAACACCATATATTTT.